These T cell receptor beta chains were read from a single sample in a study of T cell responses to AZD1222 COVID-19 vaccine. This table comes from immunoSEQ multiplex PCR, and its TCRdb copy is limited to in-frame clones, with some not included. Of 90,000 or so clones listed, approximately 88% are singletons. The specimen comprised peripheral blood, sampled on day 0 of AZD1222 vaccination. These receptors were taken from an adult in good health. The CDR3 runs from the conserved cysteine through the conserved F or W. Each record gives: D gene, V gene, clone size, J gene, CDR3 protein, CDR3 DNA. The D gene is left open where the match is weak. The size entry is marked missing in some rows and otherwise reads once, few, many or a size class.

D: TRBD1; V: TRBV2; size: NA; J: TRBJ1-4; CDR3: CASSGQAHNEKLFF; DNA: TGTGCCAGCAGCGGACAGGCCCATAATGAAAAACTGTTTTTT
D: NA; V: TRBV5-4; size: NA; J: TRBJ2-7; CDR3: CASSVTVPAYEQYF; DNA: TGTGCCAGCAGCGTGACAGTACCGGCCTACGAGCAGTACTTC
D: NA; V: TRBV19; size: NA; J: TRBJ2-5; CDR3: CASSIVPGIETQYF; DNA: TGTGCCAGTAGTATAGTACCGGGTATTGAGACCCAGTACTTC
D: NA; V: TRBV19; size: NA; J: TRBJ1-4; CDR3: CASSRVGKLFF; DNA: TGTGCCAGTAGTAGAGTGGGAAAACTGTTTTTT
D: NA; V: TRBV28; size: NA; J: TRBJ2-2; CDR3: CASSLGAPGELFF; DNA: TGTGCCAGCAGTTTAGGGGCTCCCGGGGAGCTGTTTTTT
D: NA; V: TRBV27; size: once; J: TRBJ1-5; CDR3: CASSLRRTTGEAQHF; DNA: TGTGCCAGCAGTCTAAGACGGACCACCGGAGAGGCCCAGCATTTT
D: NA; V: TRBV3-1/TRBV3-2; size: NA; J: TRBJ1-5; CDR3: CASSQGAGIQPQHF; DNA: TGTGCCAGCAGCCAAGGCGCAGGGATTCAGCCCCAGCATTTT
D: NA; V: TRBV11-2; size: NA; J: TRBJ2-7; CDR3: CASSLEATTNYEQYF; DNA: TGTGCCAGCAGCTTAGAAGCGACTACAAACTACGAGCAGTACTTC
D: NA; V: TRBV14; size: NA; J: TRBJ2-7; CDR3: CASSPGWAPSSYEQYF; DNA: TGTGCCAGCAGCCCCGGATGGGCACCGAGCTCCTACGAGCAGTACTTC
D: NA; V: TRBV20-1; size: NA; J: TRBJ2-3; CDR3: CSASRGRGTDTQYF; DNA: TGCAGTGCTAGTCGGGGGAGGGGGACAGATACGCAGTATTTT
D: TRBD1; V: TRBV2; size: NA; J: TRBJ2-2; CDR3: CASSGGQGHTGELFF; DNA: TGTGCCAGCAGTGGTGGACAGGGGCACACCGGGGAGCTGTTTTTT
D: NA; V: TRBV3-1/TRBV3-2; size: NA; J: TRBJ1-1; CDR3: CASSQPTGNTEAFF; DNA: TGTGCCAGCAGCCAACCGACAGGGAACACTGAAGCTTTCTTT
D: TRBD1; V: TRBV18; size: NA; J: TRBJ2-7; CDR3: CASSPQGAAYEQYF; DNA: TGTGCCAGCTCACCTCAGGGGGCGGCCTACGAGCAGTACTTC
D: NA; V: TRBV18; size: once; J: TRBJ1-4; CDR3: CASSPLADNEKLFF; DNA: TGTGCCAGCTCACCTCTGGCGGATAATGAAAAACTGTTTTTT
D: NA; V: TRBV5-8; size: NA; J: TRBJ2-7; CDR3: CASSWGGGGSYEQYF; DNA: TGTGCCAGCAGCTGGGGGGGCGGAGGCTCCTACGAGCAGTACTTC
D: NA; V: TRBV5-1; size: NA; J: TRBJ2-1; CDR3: CASSLVPPSHNEQFF; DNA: TGCGCCAGCAGCTTGGTTCCCCCGAGCCACAATGAGCAGTTCTTC
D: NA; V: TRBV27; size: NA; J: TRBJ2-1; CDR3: CASSPSSGEKDNEQFF; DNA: TGTGCCAGCAGTCCCTCTTCGGGGGAGAAAGACAATGAGCAGTTCTTC
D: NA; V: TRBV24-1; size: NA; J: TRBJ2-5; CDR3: CATSVAGKETQYF; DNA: TGTGCCACCAGTGTGGCCGGCAAAGAGACCCAGTACTTC